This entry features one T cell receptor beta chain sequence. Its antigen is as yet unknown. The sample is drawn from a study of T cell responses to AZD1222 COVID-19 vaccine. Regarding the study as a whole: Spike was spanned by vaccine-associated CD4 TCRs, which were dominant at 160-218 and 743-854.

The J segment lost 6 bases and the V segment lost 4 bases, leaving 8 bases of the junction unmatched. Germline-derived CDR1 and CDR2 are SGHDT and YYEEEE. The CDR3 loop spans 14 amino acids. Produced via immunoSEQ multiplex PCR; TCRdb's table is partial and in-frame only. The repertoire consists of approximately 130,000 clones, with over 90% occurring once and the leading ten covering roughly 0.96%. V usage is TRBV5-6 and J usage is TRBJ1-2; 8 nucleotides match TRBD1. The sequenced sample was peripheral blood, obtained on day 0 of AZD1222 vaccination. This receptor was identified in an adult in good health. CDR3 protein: CASSPGTGLDGYTF. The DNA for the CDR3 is TGTGCCAGCAGCCCCGGGACAGGCCTTGATGGCTACACCTTC.